This entry describes one TCR beta chain. Here immunoSEQ multiplex PCR was the method, and the copy in TCRdb shows in-frame clones only, minus some. This table has tens of thousands of clones, 90% to 95% appearing once. The CDR3 extends over 12 amino acids. V was trimmed by 6 bases and J by 4 bases, leaving 7 bases between them. The data derive from a study of control samples from healthy donors and cancer patients. The genes are TRBV12-3 or TRBV12-4 and TRBJ1-5; no definite D call. Specimen: PBMCs. The clonotype comes from a man aged 50-60 years with lung cancer. CDR3 in amino acids: CASSWSNQPQHF. In DNA, the CDR3 is TGTGCCAGCAGCTGGAGTAATCAGCCCCAGCATTTT.